The next 11 T cell receptor beta chains were all read from a single sample in a study of T cells in Graves' hyperthyroidism and ophthalmopathy. Template material for amplifying TCR beta CDR3 regions consisted of RNA transcripts. In the first-round RT-PCR of the TCR CDR3, the HTBI primer set was used. TCRdb ran MiXCR on the multiplex PCR reads and lists one entry per CDR3 protein. Among around 600,000 distinct CDR3 sequences, 16% were seen once, and the ten largest hold around 3.5%. The sample was blood. These receptors came from a woman aged 40 to 55 with Graves' ophthalmopathy.

This clonotype was found many times. This chain joins TRBV28 and TRBJ2-7; TRBD1 matches 7 bases. The trim removed 5 bases at V and 2 bases at J, leaving 3 bases unmatched. The length of the CDR3 is 13 residues. The V gene's germline CDR1 is MDHEN and CDR2 SYDVKM. CDR3 coding DNA: TGTGCCAGCAGTACAGGGGATGCCTACGAGCAGTACTTC. Protein sequence: CASSTGDAYEQYF.

This clonotype was picked up many times. The chain uses TRBV2 and TRBJ2-5; TRBD1 aligns across 7 bases. CDR1 is SNHLY and CDR2 is FYNNEI in the germline V gene. The CDR3 length is 15 residues. V lost 3 bases to trimming and J lost 5 bases; unmatched junction nucleotides: 9. The CDR3: CASSDKASGGETQYF. The CDR3 DNA sequence: TGTGCCAGCAGTGATAAAGCGTCAGGGGGTGAGACCCAGTACTTC. The full variable domain, with the rest looked up from reference TRBV2 and TRBJ2-5, is EPEVTQTPSHQVTQMGQEVILRCVPISNHLYFYWYRQILGQKVEFLVSFYNNEISEKSEIFDDQFSVERPDGSNFTLKIRSTKLEDSAMYFCASSDKASGGETQYFGPGTRLLVL.

This clonotype was detected ten times or more. The chain carries TRBV18 and TRBJ1-1; no definite D call. Per the germline V gene, CDR1 is KGHSH and CDR2 is LQKENI. Trimming left V 4 bases short and J 1 base short, with 10 bases between. This CDR3 comprises 14 residues. CDR3 in amino acids: CASSLGRGNTEAFF. The CDR3 nucleotides are TGTGCCAGCTCACTCGGCCGGGGGAACACTGAAGCTTTCTTT.

The gene calls are TRBV19 and TRBJ2-2; a possible D gene is TRBD2 (6 bases). V was shortened by 3 bases and J by 7 bases, with 9 bases between the two germline ends. Germline lookup yields CDR1 LNHDA and CDR2 SQIVND (reference sequence). This CDR3 spans 13 amino acids. Here the CDR3 reads CASSMGGGGELFF. CDR3 nucleotide sequence: TGTGCCAGTAGTATGGGAGGAGGCGGGGAGCTGTTTTTT.

The V call is TRBV18, the J call TRBJ2-5; no firm D call. Per the germline V gene, CDR1 is KGHSH and CDR2 is LQKENI. The V end lost 2 bases, the J end lost 5 bases, and 12 bases lay between the germline ends. The CDR3 is made up of 14 amino acids. CDR3 sequence (DNA): TGTGCCAGCTCACCAGACTTAGCTACTGAGACCCAGTACTTC. Translated: CASSPDLATETQYF.

The chain links TRBV9 to TRBJ2-1; 8 nucleotides line up with TRBD2. This CDR3 is 15 amino acids long. Per the germline V gene, CDR1 is SGDLS and CDR2 is YYNGEE. The J segment lost 8 bases and the V segment lost 0 bases, leaving 7 bases of the junction unmatched. The CDR3 DNA reads as TGTGCCAGCAGCGTAGGAACGGGAGGGCCTGATGAGCAGTTCTTC. Amino acid sequence: CASSVGTGGPDEQFF.

Points on this clonotype: One base away lies a much larger clone, so this may be a sequencing read error. The V call is TRBV7-9, the J call TRBJ2-5, with no clear D. The length of the CDR3 is 14 residues. CDR1 and CDR2 (germline): SEHNR, FQNEAQ (reference sequence). In DNA form, the CDR3 reads TGTGCCTGCAGCTTATATCGGGTGGCAGAGACCCAGTACTTC. This sequence encodes CACSLYRVAETQYF.

This clonotype was picked up many times. The chain carries TRBV7-9 and TRBJ2-1; 12 bases line up with TRBD2. The germline gives CDR1 SEHNR, CDR2 FQNEAQ (reference sequence). The CDR3 sequence is 14 residues long. V lost 4 bases to trimming and J lost 6 bases; unmatched junction nucleotides: 1. CDR3 nucleotide sequence: TGTGCCAGCAGCTCTAGCGGGGGGGTCAATGAGCAGTTCTTC. Translation: CASSSSGGVNEQFF.

This clonotype was seen many times. This sequence joins TRBV27 and TRBJ2-3; TRBD1 or TRBD2 may be the D gene (5 bases each). Germline loops: CDR1 MNHEY, CDR2 SMNVEV (reference sequence). The CDR3 totals 14 residues. With 1 base removed from V and 2 bases from J, the gap between germline ends came to 7 bases. The chain's CDR3 is CASSLWDHTDTQYF. Written as DNA, the CDR3 is TGTGCCAGCAGTTTATGGGACCACACAGATACGCAGTATTTT.

The table lists this clonotype with a few counts. This chain links TRBV30 with TRBJ2-5, with a tentative D call TRBD1 (5 bases). V lost 3 bases and J lost 0, with 23 bases in between. Looked up from germline, CDR1 is GTSNPN and CDR2 is SVGIG (reference sequence). The CDR3 is made up of 18 amino acids. CDR3 DNA sequence: TGTGCCTGGAGCCCCAGGGCCCCACCAAGCCAGTACCAAGAGACCCAGTACTTC. It yields the protein CAWSPRAPPSQYQETQYF.

This rearrangement joins TRBV20-1 to TRBJ1-2; D unclear. Germline CDR1 reads DFQATT; CDR2 reads SNEGSKA (reference sequence). The CDR3 runs to 11 residues. Between the trimmed V and J ends, which lost 5 bases and 8 bases, there was a span of 12 bases. The CDR3 sequence: CSASRGKGYTF. The CDR3 nucleotides are TGCAGTGCTTCCCGTGGAAAAGGCTACACCTTC.